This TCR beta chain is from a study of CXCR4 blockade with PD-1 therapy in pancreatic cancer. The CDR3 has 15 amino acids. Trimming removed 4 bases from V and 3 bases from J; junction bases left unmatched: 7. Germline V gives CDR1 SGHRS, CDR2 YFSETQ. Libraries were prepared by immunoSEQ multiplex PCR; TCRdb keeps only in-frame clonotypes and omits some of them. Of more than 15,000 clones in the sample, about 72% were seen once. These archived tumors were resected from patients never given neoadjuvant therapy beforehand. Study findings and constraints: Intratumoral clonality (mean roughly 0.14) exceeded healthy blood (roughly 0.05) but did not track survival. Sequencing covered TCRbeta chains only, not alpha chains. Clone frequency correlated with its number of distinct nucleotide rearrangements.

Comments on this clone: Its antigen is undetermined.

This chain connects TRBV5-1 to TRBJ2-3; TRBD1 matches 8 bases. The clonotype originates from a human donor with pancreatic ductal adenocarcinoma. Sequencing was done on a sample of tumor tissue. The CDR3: CASSPRQGLTDTQYF. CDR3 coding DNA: TGCGCCAGCAGCCCAAGACAGGGGTTGACAGATACGCAGTATTTT.